A single count supports the clone carrying this T cell receptor beta chain. CDR3 length equals 18 residues. V was pared by 4 bases and J by 3 bases, with 13 bases of the junction left unmatched. The V gene's germline CDR1 is MRHNA and CDR2 SNTAGT. Measured with immunoSEQ multiplex PCR; TCRdb has only the in-frame clones, and not every one. The sample carries approximately 30,000 clones, roughly 90% recorded once. These data are taken from a study of blood T cell repertoires in COVID-19. Study-wide context: Whether acute or convalescent, the COVID-19 samples came from the United States, Italy and Spain. Nucleic acid was either cDNA or gDNA, and it came from T cells, B-cell-depleted T cells, or PBMCs.

The chain has TRBV6-4 and TRBJ2-1; 9 bases match TRBD2. The sequence was obtained from a woman aged 40 to 50 with active or convalescent COVID-19. The sample comprised peripheral blood. CDR3 amino acids: CASSGSPTQAGGYNEQFF. DNA of the CDR3: TGTGCCAGCAGTGGTTCCCCCACCCAAGCGGGAGGCTACAATGAGCAGTTCTTC.